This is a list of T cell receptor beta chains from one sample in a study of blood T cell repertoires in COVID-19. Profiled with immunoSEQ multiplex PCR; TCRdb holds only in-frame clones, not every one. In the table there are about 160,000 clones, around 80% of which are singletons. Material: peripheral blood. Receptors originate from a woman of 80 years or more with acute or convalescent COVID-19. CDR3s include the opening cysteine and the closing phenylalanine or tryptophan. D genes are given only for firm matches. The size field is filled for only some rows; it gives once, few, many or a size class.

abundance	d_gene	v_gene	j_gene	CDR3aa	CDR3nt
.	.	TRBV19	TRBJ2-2	CASSKTGNTGELFF	TGTGCCAGTAGTAAGACAGGGAACACCGGGGAGCTGTTTTTT
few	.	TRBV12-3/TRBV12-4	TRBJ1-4	CASSREVGEKLFF	TGTGCCAGCAGTAGGGAGGTTGGTGAAAAACTGTTTTTT
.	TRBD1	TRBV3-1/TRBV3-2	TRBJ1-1	CASSQNHRGHMNTEAFF	TGTGCCAGCAGCCAAAACCACAGGGGGCATATGAACACTGAAGCTTTCTTT
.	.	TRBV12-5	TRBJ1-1	CASGAGAGVETFF	TGTGCTAGTGGAGCCGGTGCAGGGGTTGAAACTTTCTTT
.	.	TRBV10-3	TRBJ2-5	CATAQGLETQYF	TGTGCCACCGCGCAGGGATTAGAGACCCAGTACTTC
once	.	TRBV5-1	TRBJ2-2	CASSLGTSNTGELFF	TGCGCCAGCAGCTTGGGGACATCCAACACCGGGGAGCTGTTTTTT
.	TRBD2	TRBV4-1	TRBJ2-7	CASSQGRLAGVGYEQYF	TGCGCCAGCAGCCAAGGTCGACTAGCGGGAGTTGGCTACGAGCAGTACTTC
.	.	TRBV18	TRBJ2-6	CASSPQGAGANVLTF	TGTGCCAGCTCACCACAGGGAGCTGGGGCCAACGTCCTGACTTTC
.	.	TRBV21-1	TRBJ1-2	CASSKGMYHGFLSGYTF	TGTGCCAGCAGCAAAGGCATGTATCACGGTTTTCTAAGTGGCTACACCTTC
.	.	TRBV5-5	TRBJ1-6	CASSLAATAGPGSPLHF	TGTGCCAGCAGCTTGGCCGCGACAGCCGGTCCCGGTTCACCCCTCCACTTT
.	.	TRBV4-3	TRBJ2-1	CASSHGRYNEQFF	TGCGCCAGCAGCCACGGTCGATACAATGAGCAGTTCTTC
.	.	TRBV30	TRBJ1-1	CAWKGRDEAFF	TGTGCCTGGAAAGGGCGGGATGAAGCTTTCTTT
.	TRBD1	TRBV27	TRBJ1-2	CASSLHRGSYGYTF	TGTGCCAGCAGTTTGCACAGGGGGTCCTATGGCTACACCTTC
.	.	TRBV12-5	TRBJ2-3	CASGQTGRADTQYF	TGTGCTAGTGGTCAAACAGGGAGGGCAGATACGCAGTATTTT
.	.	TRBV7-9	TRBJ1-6	CASSLGQTYSPLHF	TGTGCCAGCAGCTTAGGGCAAACCTATTCACCCCTCCACTTT
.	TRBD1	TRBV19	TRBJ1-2	CATSGQSYGYTF	TGTGCCACCTCGGGACAGTCATATGGCTACACCTTC
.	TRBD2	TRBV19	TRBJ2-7	CASRRAGGISYEQYF	TGTGCCAGTAGAAGAGCGGGAGGGATCTCCTACGAGCAGTACTTC
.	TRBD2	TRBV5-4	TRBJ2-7	CASSLGSSGYEQYF	TGTGCCAGCAGCTTGGGATCTAGCGGCTACGAGCAGTACTTC
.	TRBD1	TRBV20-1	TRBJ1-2	CSASWPGQGAYGYTF	TGCAGTGCTAGTTGGCCGGGACAGGGTGCTTATGGCTACACCTTC
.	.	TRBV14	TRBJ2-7	CASSQGQFWWEQYF	TGTGCCAGCAGCCAAGGACAGTTTTGGTGGGAGCAGTACTTC
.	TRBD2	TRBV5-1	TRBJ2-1	CASSGGRASYNEQFF	TGCGCCAGCAGCGGGGGGAGGGCCTCCTACAATGAGCAGTTCTTC
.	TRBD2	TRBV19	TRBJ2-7	CASSIGTSDYYEQYF	TGTGCCAGTAGTATTGGGACTAGCGATTACTACGAGCAGTACTTC
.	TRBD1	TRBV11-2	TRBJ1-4	CASSSTGEWSEKLFF	TGTGCCAGCAGTTCTACAGGGGAATGGAGTGAAAAACTGTTTTTT
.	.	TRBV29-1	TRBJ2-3	CSVERGGSSRDTQYF	TGCAGCGTTGAAAGGGGGGGGTCCTCGCGGGATACGCAGTATTTT
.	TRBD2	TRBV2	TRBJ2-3	CASKRTSGRSTDTQYF	TGTGCCAGCAAAAGGACTAGCGGGAGATCCACAGATACGCAGTATTTT
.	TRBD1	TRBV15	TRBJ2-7	CATSRRQGTYEQYF	TGTGCCACCAGCAGGAGACAGGGGACCTACGAGCAGTACTTC
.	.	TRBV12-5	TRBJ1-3	CASALGESGSGNTIYF	TGTGCTAGTGCGCTCGGGGAGAGCGGGTCTGGAAACACCATATATTTT
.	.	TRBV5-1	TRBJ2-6	CASSFLISGANVLTF	TGCGCCAGCAGCTTTCTTATTTCTGGGGCCAACGTCCTGACTTTC
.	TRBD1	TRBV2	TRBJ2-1	CASSVETGYNEQFF	TGTGCCAGCAGTGTAGAGACAGGGTACAATGAGCAGTTCTTC
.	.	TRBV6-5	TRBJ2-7	CASRGVRTYEQYF	TGTGCCAGCAGAGGGGTGAGGACCTACGAGCAGTACTTC
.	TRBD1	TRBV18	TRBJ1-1	CASSSGTGNTEAFF	TGTGCCAGCTCATCCGGGACAGGGAACACTGAAGCTTTCTTT
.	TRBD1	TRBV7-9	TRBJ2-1	CASSRDSQNNEQFF	TGTGCCAGCAGCCGGGACAGTCAGAACAATGAGCAGTTCTTC
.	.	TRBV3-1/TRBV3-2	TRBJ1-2	CASSQVMEGGYTF	TGTGCCAGCAGCCAAGTAATGGAGGGCGGCTACACCTTC
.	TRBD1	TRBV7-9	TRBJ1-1	CASSKGQGNTEAFF	TGTGCCAGCAGCAAGGGACAGGGGAACACTGAAGCTTTCTTT
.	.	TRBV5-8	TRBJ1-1	CAAAGGTEAFF	TGTGCCGCAGCGGGGGGCACTGAAGCTTTCTTT
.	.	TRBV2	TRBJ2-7	CASTRSTYEQYF	TGTGCCAGCACGAGGTCCACCTACGAGCAGTACTTC
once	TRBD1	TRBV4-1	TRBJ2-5	CASSQEGTGGWETQYF	TGCGCCAGCAGCCAAGAAGGGACAGGGGGCTGGGAGACCCAGTACTTC
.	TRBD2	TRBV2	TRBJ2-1	CASRGGRARYNEQFF	TGTGCCAGTCGGGGCGGGAGGGCCCGCTACAATGAGCAGTTCTTC
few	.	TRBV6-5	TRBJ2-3	CASSSTGVGTDTQYF	TGTGCCAGCAGTTCGACAGGCGTGGGCACAGATACGCAGTATTTT
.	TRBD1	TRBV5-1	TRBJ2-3	CASSEDRVGSDTQYF	TGCGCCAGCAGCGAGGACAGGGTGGGGTCAGATACGCAGTATTTT
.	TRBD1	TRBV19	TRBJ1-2	CASSMEGQGYGYTF	TGTGCCAGTAGTATGGAAGGACAGGGCTATGGCTACACCTTC
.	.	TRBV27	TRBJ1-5	CASSLFESNQPQHF	TGTGCCAGCAGTTTATTTGAGAGCAATCAGCCCCAGCATTTT
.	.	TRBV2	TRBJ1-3	CASSGSPGENTIYF	TGTGCCAGCAGTGGATCACCGGGGGAAAACACCATATATTTT
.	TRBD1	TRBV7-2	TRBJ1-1	CASSLTGGSYTEAFF	TGTGCCAGCAGCTTGACAGGGGGCTCGTACACTGAAGCTTTCTTT
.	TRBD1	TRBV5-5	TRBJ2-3	CASSPIQGGADTQYF	TGTGCCAGCAGCCCCATACAGGGGGGCGCAGATACGCAGTATTTT
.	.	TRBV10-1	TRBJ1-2	CASSDSPSYGYTF	TGCGCCAGCAGTGACAGTCCCTCCTATGGCTACACCTTC